The rows below give T cell receptor beta chains drawn from one sample of a study of molecular identifiers for immune sequencing clone quantification. TCRdb re-called the PCR reads through MiXCR, storing one row per CDR3 protein. The sample has more than 85,000 distinct CDR3 sequences; 30% to 45% are singletons. The sequencing input was naive CD8+ T cells from blood, with Jurkat cell RNA spiked in. These receptors were collected from a human donor in good health. Some libraries in this study had Jurkat cell RNA spiked in. Both conserved end residues are part of each CDR3. Clone sizes are given selectively: once, few, many, or a class where the clone is expanded.

v_gene	abundance	j_gene	CDR3aa
TRBV27	.	TRBJ2-1	CATGLAGVTVNEQFF
TRBV12-3/TRBV12-4	.	TRBJ2-5	CASSYYRDPSKTQYF
TRBV13	few	TRBJ2-2	CASSRTTNTGELFF
TRBV27	few	TRBJ2-7	CASSLEGTGYEQYF
TRBV28	.	TRBJ2-2	CASSLFYSSNTGELFF
TRBV9	.	TRBJ2-5	CASSIGTIQETKYF
TRBV6-2/TRBV6-3	few	TRBJ1-5	CASSYSINRGQKPQHF
TRBV5-1	once	TRBJ2-5	CASSLGGIQETQYF
TRBV4-3	many	TRBJ2-7	CASSQGVGSYEQYF
TRBV5-4	.	TRBJ1-2	CASSLSPAGEYYGYTF
TRBV12-3/TRBV12-4	.	TRBJ1-1	CVSSFRDKNTEAFF
TRBV20-1	.	TRBJ2-1	CSARETLFSYNEQFF
TRBV6-5	.	TRBJ2-7	CASSYSSSGSNYEQYF
TRBV5-1	few	TRBJ1-4	CASSLAGRGNEKLFF
TRBV2	.	TRBJ2-2	CASRVTDPPTGELFF
TRBV4-3	.	TRBJ1-1	CASSQEENTEAFF
TRBV3-1	.	TRBJ2-1	CASSHVRNYNEQFF
TRBV28	.	TRBJ1-5	CASGQPQHF
TRBV27	.	TRBJ1-3	CVSRSGNTIYF
TRBV2	.	TRBJ2-3	CASSGTGSSTDTQYF
TRBV6-2/TRBV6-3	few	TRBJ2-1	CASSPGYNEQFF
TRBV6-6	once	TRBJ2-7	CASSYRENPYGQYF
TRBV5-1	few	TRBJ2-6	CASSLDGAGANVLTF
TRBV6-5	.	TRBJ2-4	CASSYSGTGSLQYF
TRBV19	many	TRBJ1-2	CASRTGNRGYTF
TRBV7-9	once	TRBJ2-5	CASSSHWQRRWEEPQYF